Below, 12 T cell receptor beta chains from the same sample are listed, as sequenced in a study of cytomegalovirus exposure and HLA in healthy donors. This PCR relied on a set of 60 Vbeta primers and 13 Jbeta primers. The table came from immunoSEQ multiplex PCR; TCRdb's copy has only in-frame clones and leaves some out. The sample contains tens of thousands of clones, roughly 85% of which appear only once. Sequenced input: PBMCs. These receptors were obtained from a young man in good health and CMV-seronegative.

V is TRBV7-3 and J is TRBJ1-1, with D possibly being TRBD1 (6 bases). This CDR3 is built from 15 residues. Deletions cut 3 bases from V and 5 bases from J, with 16 bases between. Germline V gene lookup returns CDR1 SGHTA and CDR2 FQGTGA. CDR3 in amino acids: CASSLNPGQGTEAFF. The CDR3 DNA follows: TGTGCCAGCAGCTTGAATCCGGGTCAGGGGACTGAAGCTTTCTTT.

On this clone: Germline and junction disagree at one end, which may indicate a read error. This chain connects TRBV15 to TRBJ1-2; no definite D call. There are 15 residues in the CDR3. Germline CDR1 LNHNV, CDR2 YYDKDF (reference sequence). DNA of the CDR3: TGTGCCACCAGCAGAGAACGAGACACCTGGGAGGGCTACCCCTTC. This sequence encodes CATSRERDTWEGYPF. The full variable domain, rest sourced from reference TRBV15 and TRBJ1-2, is DAMVIQNPRYQVTQFGKPVTLSCSQTLNHNVMYWYQQKSSQAPKLLFHYYDKDFNNEADTPDNFQSRRPNTSFCFLDIRSPGLGDTAMYLCATSRERDTWEGYPFGSGTRLTVV.

The gene calls are TRBV11-3 and TRBJ2-5; TRBD2 matches at 7 bases. The V segment lost 3 bases and the J segment 0 bases; nucleotides outside the gene matches: 1. The CDR3 has 14 amino acids. Germline CDR1 SGHNT, CDR2 YENEEA. The CDR3 loop reads CASSLGGNQETQYF. The DNA for the CDR3 is TGTGCCAGCAGCTTGGGGGGGAACCAAGAGACCCAGTACTTC.

This clone was detected only a few times. This rearrangement joins TRBV5-8 to TRBJ2-7; D is undetermined. This CDR3 is 13 amino acids long. V lost 0 bases, J lost 7 bases, and 11 bases lay in between. Germline V gene sequence: CDR1 SGHTS, CDR2 YDEGEE. CDR3 protein: CASSLVRNGEQYF. Written as DNA, the CDR3 is TGTGCCAGCAGCTTGGTTAGGAACGGGGAGCAGTACTTC.

This clone showed up just a few times. This chain uses TRBV19 with TRBJ2-5, with D possibly being TRBD1 (5 bases). The CDR3 consists of 13 residues. Trimming removed 5 bases from V and 2 bases from J, with 9 bases in between. CDR1 is LNHDA and CDR2 is SQIVND in the germline V gene (reference sequence). In DNA, the CDR3 is TGTGCCAGTAGTCAGAACAGGCAAGAGACCCAGTACTTC. It translates to CASSQNRQETQYF.

This clone was seen ten or more times. This specimen includes other DNA sequences encoding the same CDR3. The chain employs TRBV19 and TRBJ1-5, with D uncertain. Per germline, CDR1 LNHDA and CDR2 SQIVND (reference sequence). Trimming stripped 1 base from V and 1 base from J, with 5 bases between. The CDR3 sequence is 14 residues long. CDR3 sequence: CASSIGQSNQPQHF. CDR3 sequence (DNA): TGTGCCAGTAGTATAGGTCAGAGCAATCAGCCCCAGCATTTT.

CDR3 amino acids: CASSHLYGPRAYTQYF. The CDR3, as DNA: TGTGCCAGCAGCCATCTTTACGGCCCGCGGGCATATACGCAGTATTTT. The rearrangement uses TRBV7-9 and TRBJ2-3; D is possibly TRBD2 (5 bases). Germline CDR1 and CDR2: SEHNR and FQNEAQ (reference sequence). CDR3 length: 16 residues. Trimming cost V 5 bases and J 7 bases, with 22 bases left between them.

This clone has just a few counts. The chain recombines TRBV7-2 with TRBJ2-1, with 11 nucleotides matching TRBD2. The junction had 9 bases not matched to a gene; V was cut back by 5 bases and J by 6 bases. The length of the CDR3 is 16 residues. CDR1 and CDR2 (germline): SGHTA, FQGNSA. The CDR3 DNA is TGTGCCAGCAGCCGTGACACTAGCGGGAGAGTCAATGAGCAGTTCTTC. Its translation: CASSRDTSGRVNEQFF.

This chain joins TRBV5-5 and TRBJ1-1; 8 bases align to TRBD1. The junction had 6 bases not matched to a gene; V was cut back by 1 base and J by 1 base. From germline, CDR1 is SGHKS and CDR2 YYEKEE (reference sequence). The CDR3 has 16 amino acids. The CDR3: CASSLSFGTGNTEAFF. The CDR3 DNA follows: TGTGCCAGCAGCTTGAGCTTTGGGACAGGGAACACTGAAGCTTTCTTT.

The chain combines TRBV19 with TRBJ1-1; D is undetermined. Per the germline V gene, CDR1 is LNHDA and CDR2 is SQIVND (reference sequence). This CDR3 has 15 residues. V lost 6 bases to trimming and J lost 0 bases, with 14 bases between them. CDR3 amino acids: CASSPGGLMNTEAFF. The CDR3, as DNA: TGTGCCAGTAGCCCGGGTGGCCTTATGAACACTGAAGCTTTCTTT.

This sequence joins TRBV7-9 and TRBJ2-7; 9 nucleotides match TRBD1. CDR1 and CDR2 (germline): SEHNR, FQNEAQ (reference sequence). With V trimmed by 7 bases and J by 5 bases, 3 bases remained unmatched. CDR3 size: 12 residues. Here the CDR3 reads CASTDRGNEQYF. DNA for the CDR3: TGTGCCAGCACCGACAGGGGGAACGAGCAGTACTTC.

The rearrangement links TRBV7-6 to TRBJ2-3; 13 positions agree with TRBD2. V was clipped by 4 bases and J by 3 bases; unmatched bases: 4. Germline CDR1 reads SGHVS; CDR2 reads FNYEAQ. This CDR3 has 16 amino acids. The CDR3 DNA sequence: TGTGCCAGCAGCTATGTGACTAGCGGGGGGACAGATACGCAGTATTTT. This gives the protein CASSYVTSGGTDTQYF.